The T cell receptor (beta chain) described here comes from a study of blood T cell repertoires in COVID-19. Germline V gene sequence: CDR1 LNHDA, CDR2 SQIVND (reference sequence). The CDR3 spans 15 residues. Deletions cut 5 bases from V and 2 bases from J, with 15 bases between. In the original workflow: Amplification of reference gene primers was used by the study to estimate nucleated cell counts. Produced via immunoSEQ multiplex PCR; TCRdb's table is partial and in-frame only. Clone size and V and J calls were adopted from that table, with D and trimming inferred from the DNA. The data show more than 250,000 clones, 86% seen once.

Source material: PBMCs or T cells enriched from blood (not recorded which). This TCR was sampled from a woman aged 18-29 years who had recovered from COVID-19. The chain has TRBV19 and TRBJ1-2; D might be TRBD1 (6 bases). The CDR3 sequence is CASSYQGRGNYGYTF. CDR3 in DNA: TGTGCCAGTAGTTACCAGGGGAGAGGAAACTATGGCTACACCTTC. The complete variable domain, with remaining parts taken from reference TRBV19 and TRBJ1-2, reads DGGITQSPKYLFRKEGQNVTLSCEQNLNHDAMYWYRQDPGQGLRLIYYSQIVNDFQKGDIAEGYSVSREKKESFPLTVTSAQKNPTAFYLCASSYQGRGNYGYTFGSGTRLTVV.